Shown below are 20 T cell receptor beta chains from a single sample sequenced in a study of cytomegalovirus exposure and HLA in healthy donors. The PCR employed 60 Vbeta primers together with 13 Jbeta primers. Libraries were prepared by immunoSEQ multiplex PCR; TCRdb keeps only in-frame clonotypes and omits some of them. The data hold tens of thousands of clones, with 60% to 80% observed a single time. The material sequenced was PBMCs. The receptors shown here come from a woman aged 40-49 years in good health and CMV-seronegative.

This clone is medium-sized (0.01 to 0.1%) in the sample. The V gene is TRBV13, the J gene TRBJ2-7, with 9 bases lining up with TRBD1. The J segment lost 0 bases and the V segment lost 11 bases, leaving 5 bases of the junction unmatched. CDR3 length: 13 amino acids. The V gene's germline CDR1 is PRHDT and CDR2 FYEKMQ (reference sequence). CDR3 region: CAGGDRDSYEQYF. The CDR3 DNA reads as TGTGCCGGGGGGGACAGGGACTCCTACGAGCAGTACTTC.

The chain recombines TRBV19 with TRBJ2-7, with 9 bases matching TRBD2. The V segment lost 4 bases and the J segment 0 bases; nucleotides outside the gene matches: 7. This CDR3 region has 16 residues. The germline V gene has CDR1 LNHDA and CDR2 SQIVND (reference sequence). The chain's CDR3 is CASSRLAGASSYEQYF. In DNA, the CDR3 is TGTGCCAGTAGTAGATTAGCGGGGGCTTCCTCCTACGAGCAGTACTTC.

The rearrangement uses TRBV5-1 and TRBJ2-1; D uncertain. The germline CDR1 and CDR2 sequences are SGHRS and YFSETQ. CDR3 length equals 14 residues. The V and J ends lost 6 bases and 7 bases respectively, with 17 bases between them. The CDR3 DNA reads TGCGCCAGCACCATTGCAGGTTTGGCAAATGAGCAGTTCTTC. This codes for CASTIAGLANEQFF.

As concerns this clone: At one end the junction does not follow the germline gene, possibly because of a read error. This sequence joins TRBV30 and TRBJ1-5; D may be TRBD1 (5 bases). Looked up from germline, CDR1 is GTSNPN and CDR2 is SVGIG (reference sequence). The CDR3 totals 14 residues. The CDR3: CAWSPRGKYQPQNF. The CDR3 nucleotides are TGTGCCTGGAGTCCACGGGGGAAATATCAGCCCCAGAATTTT.

V is TRBV7-8 and J is TRBJ1-6; D possibly corresponds to TRBD1 (5 bases). V lost 3 bases and J 9 bases, leaving 18 bases between the germline ends. The germline V gene encodes CDR1 SGHVS and CDR2 FQNEAQ. This CDR3 is built from 16 residues. CDR3 amino acids: CASSFGTLGLSSPLHF. The CDR3 nucleotides are TGTGCCAGCAGCTTCGGGACTCTAGGGCTGAGTTCACCCCTCCACTTT. The full variable domain, its missing parts supplied by reference TRBV7-8 and TRBJ1-6, is GAGVSQSPRYKVAKRGQDVALRCDPISGHVSLFWYQQALGQGPEFLTYFQNEAQLDKSGLPSDRFFAERPEGSVSTLKIQRTQQEDSAVYLCASSFGTLGLSSPLHFGNGTRLTVT.

V and J are TRBV5-6 and TRBJ2-7; 8 positions agree with TRBD2. The CDR3 spans 15 residues. CDR1 SGHDT and CDR2 YYEEEE come from the germline V gene. Unmatched junction bases numbered 12, after V lost 4 bases and J lost 6 bases. The CDR3 nucleotides are TGTGCCAGCAGCCTGGGGCCGAGCGGGGGATCCGAGCAGTACTTC. Translating gives CASSLGPSGGSEQYF.

The gene calls are TRBV27 and TRBJ1-5, with 8 bases that match TRBD1. V lost 4 bases and J lost 12; bases outside the gene matches: 14. From germline, CDR1 is MNHEY and CDR2 SMNVEV (reference sequence). This CDR3 has 15 residues. The CDR3 sequence: CASSSYRGKTGDQHF. The DNA for the CDR3 is TGTGCCAGCAGTTCATACAGGGGGAAAACCGGGGACCAGCATTTT.

The chain carries TRBV9 and TRBJ1-2, with D maybe TRBD1 (6 bases). The CDR3 runs 17 residues. CDR1 and CDR2 (germline): SGDLS, YYNGEE. V shed 0 bases and J shed 1 base, with 16 bases lying between them. The CDR3 here is CASSVAPSPDSNYGYTF. In DNA, the CDR3 is TGTGCCAGCAGCGTAGCCCCCTCCCCGGACAGTAACTATGGCTACACCTTC.

This rearrangement joins TRBV28 to TRBJ2-7, with a weak D call TRBD1 (6 bases). The CDR3 consists of 14 residues. With 5 bases removed from V and 4 bases from J, the gap between germline ends came to 15 bases. The germline gives CDR1 MDHEN, CDR2 SYDVKM. The CDR3 DNA reads as TGTGCCAGCAGTCTCCAAGGACAGAGATACGAGCAGTACTTC. It encodes CASSLQGQRYEQYF.

The chain links TRBV15 to TRBJ1-2; the match to TRBD1 covers 8 bases. The V and J ends lost 4 bases and 5 bases, in that order; junction bases with no gene match: 12. The CDR3 has 16 residues. Germline V lookup: CDR1 LNHNV, CDR2 YYDKDF (reference sequence). CDR3 nucleotides: TGTGCCACCAGCAACGACCGTTTGACAGGGGCGTATGGCTACACCTTC. As protein: CATSNDRLTGAYGYTF.

A note on this clone: Within the sample, other DNA sequences also encode this same CDR3. V usage is TRBV27 and J usage is TRBJ2-7; 9 bases fit TRBD2. The V gene end was trimmed by 10 bases and the J gene end by 3 bases; junction bases not matched to a gene: 16. The germline CDR1 and CDR2 sequences are MNHEY and SMNVEV (reference sequence). This CDR3 is 16 amino acids long. CDR3 amino acids: CATRPLKAGGYYEQYF. CDR3 bases: TGTGCCACCCGGCCCCTGAAAGCGGGGGGTTACTACGAGCAGTACTTC.

The V gene is TRBV28, the J gene TRBJ1-1, with unresolved D. There are 13 residues in the CDR3. Looked up from germline, CDR1 is MDHEN and CDR2 is SYDVKM. V was clipped by 6 bases and J by 0 bases, with 8 bases between them. CDR3 amino acids: CASSSTMNTEAFF. The DNA for the CDR3 is TGTGCCAGCAGCTCTACGATGAACACTGAAGCTTTCTTT. Combining the CDR3 with reference TRBV28 and TRBJ1-1 gives the whole variable domain DVKVTQSSRYLVKRTGEKVFLECVQDMDHENMFWYRQDPGLGLRLIYFSYDVKMKEKGDIPEGYSVSREKKERFSLILESASTNQTSMYLCASSSTMNTEAFFGQGTRLTVV.

This chain links TRBV10-3 with TRBJ1-1, with a weak D call TRBD1 (6 bases). The V gene lost 6 bases and the J gene lost 5 bases, with 13 bases spanning the gap. The CDR3 covers 13 residues. Germline CDR1 reads ENHRY; CDR2 reads SYGVKD. CDR3 nucleotides: TGTGCCATCAGACCTTACCAGGGGACTGAAGCTTTCTTT. It specifies CAIRPYQGTEAFF.

The rearrangement links TRBV19 to TRBJ2-1; 7 bases map to TRBD2. The V segment lost 7 bases and the J segment 6 bases; nucleotides outside the gene matches: 12. Germline V CDR1 and CDR2: LNHDA, SQIVND (reference sequence). The CDR3 contains 15 residues. DNA of the CDR3: TGTGCCAGTACCCCGTTGGGCGGGGGTGTCAATGAGCAGTTCTTC. It specifies CASTPLGGGVNEQFF. Together with reference TRBV19 and TRBJ2-1, the CDR3 gives the full variable domain: DGGITQSPKYLFRKEGQNVTLSCEQNLNHDAMYWYRQDPGQGLRLIYYSQIVNDFQKGDIAEGYSVSREKKESFPLTVTSAQKNPTAFYLCASTPLGGGVNEQFFGPGTRLTVL.

In its sample, this clone was seen a few times. The chain recombines TRBV2 with TRBJ2-5; 8 bases match TRBD1. The CDR3 is 13 amino acids. The germline V gene has CDR1 SNHLY and CDR2 FYNNEI. Germline trimming cut 8 bases from V and 2 bases from J; bases unmatched to any gene: 4. In DNA, the CDR3 is TGTGCCAGCCCAGGGGGCGGGCAAGAGACCCAGTACTTC. Translating it yields CASPGGGQETQYF.

The CDR3 loop is CASSPSGGGTYEQYF. In DNA, the CDR3 is TGTGCCAGCAGCCCCTCCGGGGGGGGAACCTACGAGCAGTACTTC. This chain links TRBV7-2 with TRBJ2-7, with 8 bases lining up with TRBD2. The CDR3 runs 15 residues. CDR1 and CDR2 from the germline V gene are SGHTA and FQGNSA. The V and J ends lost 5 bases and 2 bases, in that order; junction bases with no gene match: 8.

To note about this clone: The CDR3 does not close with the conserved phenylalanine or tryptophan, likely indicating a read error. V gene TRBV4-1 combines with J gene TRBJ1-6; D not certain. Trimming cost V 2 bases and J 15 bases, with 20 bases left between them. The germline gives CDR1 MGHRA, CDR2 YSYEKL. The CDR3 is made up of 15 amino acids. CDR3 nucleotides: TGCGCCAGCAGCCAAACGGGGAATACTCCACCGGGCCTCCACCTT. Translated, it gives CASSQTGNTPPGLHL.

This clone showed up just once. The chain recombines TRBV6-5 with TRBJ2-3; TRBD2 matches at 10 bases. The CDR3 consists of 16 residues. The junction had 4 bases not matched to a gene; V was cut back by 1 base and J by 3 bases. CDR1 and CDR2 (germline): MNHEY, SVGAGI. The CDR3 is CASSYLAGGNTDTQYF. The CDR3 coding sequence is TGTGCCAGCAGTTACTTAGCGGGGGGCAATACAGATACGCAGTATTTT.

J is TRBJ2-7 and V is TRBV5-4; 8 bases match TRBD2. The CDR3 is made up of 14 amino acids. Germline assignment: CDR1 SGHNT and CDR2 YYREEE (reference sequence). V gave up 2 bases and J gave up 0 bases; unmatched junction bases: 1. CDR3 in DNA: TGTGCCAGCAGCTTTAGCGGGGCCTCCTACGAGCAGTACTTC. Its translation: CASSFSGASYEQYF.

The chain links TRBV18 to TRBJ1-1; 8 bases fit TRBD1. V lost 6 bases, J lost 4 bases, and 16 bases stayed unmatched. This CDR3 contains 17 residues. Germline CDR1 KGHSH, CDR2 LQKENI. CDR3 sequence reads: CASSPQGAGGLGTEAFF. The CDR3 DNA follows: TGTGCCAGCTCTCCCCAGGGGGCTGGGGGTTTGGGCACTGAAGCTTTCTTT.